A single T cell receptor (beta chain) is shown here with its context. Its antigen is not identified. Cells designated naive CD8 were CD45RO-negative and were positively selected for CCR7, with terminally differentiated effector memory CD45RA+ cells excluded. The sample comes from a study of shared clonotypes between healthy human individuals. On the study more broadly: Two women and a few men aged 18 to 49 served as donors.

Germline CDR1 SGDLS, CDR2 YYNGEE. This CDR3 has 17 amino acids. J gave up 3 bases and V 6 bases, and 13 bases lay outside the gene matches. Broader study findings: Owing to a small donor count, the genetic and exposure-history diversity represented was limited. Sampling included only blood; tissue repertoires likely differ. Non-shared clonotypes had lower generation probabilities than clonotypes shared by all four sorted-subset donors.

Using immunoSEQ multiplex PCR, the repertoire was profiled, and TCRdb retains in-frame clones only, with some absent. The data contain around 2.1 million clones, approximately 94% of them singletons. The chain employs TRBV9 and TRBJ1-1; 11 bases are a match to TRBD1. This TCR was sampled from a man younger than 35 in good health. Some clones in this sample may be carry-over from other donors' samples. Sequencing used naive CD8+ T cells from PBMCs. For the CDR3, the DNA is TGTGCCAGCAACCTCGGGACAGGGGGATATGTGGACACTGAAGCTTTCTTT. This sequence encodes CASNLGTGGYVDTEAFF.